The 15 T cell receptor beta chains below come from one sample, sequenced in a study of T cell repertoires in cytomegalovirus infection. TCRdb redid the calling of the reads with MiXCR, one entry per CDR3 protein. This table has about 110,000 distinct CDR3 sequences, about 30% appearing once. These receptors have no identified antigens. The sequenced sample was CD8+ T cells from cultured PBMCs, obtained from culture after CMV antigen stimulation. Source of these receptors: a human donor in good health (CMV status not recorded). Some clones in this sample may be carry-over from other donors' samples.

Turning to this clonotype: The junction does not match germline at one end; this may be a read error. The rearrangement links TRBV7-2 to TRBJ2-2; possible D gene TRBD2, 6 bases. The V gene's germline CDR1 is SGHTA and CDR2 FQGNSA. This CDR3 has 14 amino acids. DNA for the CDR3: TGTGCCAACAGCTTCGGGGGTTTCACCGGGGAGCTGTTTTTT. Translated: CANSFGGFTGELFF.

In its sample, this clonotype was seen a few times. The rearrangement links TRBV12-3 or TRBV12-4 to TRBJ2-5, with unresolved D. The length of the CDR3 is 14 residues. Trimming removed 3 bases from V and 2 bases from J, with 10 bases in between. CDR3 sequence: CASSLGSTQETQYF. The CDR3 region has the DNA TGTGCCAGCAGTTTGGGCAGTACGCAAGAGACCCAGTACTTC.

This chain links TRBV5-6 with TRBJ1-3; a possible D gene is TRBD1 (6 bases). This CDR3 has 16 residues. Germline CDR1 reads SGHDT; CDR2 reads YYEEEE. V was trimmed by 0 bases and J by 2 bases, leaving 12 bases between them. The DNA of the CDR3 is TGTGCCAGCAGCTTGGGTGGCGGGGGCCCTGGAAACACCATATATTTT. Translating gives CASSLGGGGPGNTIYF.

This clonotype turned up a few times. This rearrangement joins TRBV7-8 to TRBJ2-7; tentatively, D is TRBD2 (5 bases). Looked up from germline, CDR1 is SGHVS and CDR2 is FQNEAQ. The CDR3 runs to 16 residues. V dropped 0 bases and J dropped 4 bases, with 16 bases sitting between them. CDR3 coding DNA: TGTGCCAGCAGCTTAGCCCCGGGGAGCTTCACTTACGAGCAGTACTTC. Protein: CASSLAPGSFTYEQYF.

This clonotype was seen more than once but under ten times. The V and J genes are TRBV13 and TRBJ2-1, with 7 bases that match TRBD2. CDR1 is PRHDT and CDR2 is FYEKMQ in the germline V gene (reference sequence). V lost 0 bases to trimming and J lost 2 bases; unmatched junction nucleotides: 4. This CDR3 has 16 amino acids. The CDR3 DNA reads TGTGCCAGCAGCTTAGGGGGGGGGACCCCCTACAATGAGCAGTTCTTC. Protein product: CASSLGGGTPYNEQFF.

The gene calls are TRBV30 and TRBJ1-6; TRBD1 aligns across 10 bases. V dropped 5 bases and J dropped 10; count of bases not matched to a gene: 8. The germline V gene encodes CDR1 GTSNPN and CDR2 SVGIG (reference sequence). The CDR3 consists of 14 residues. CDR3 amino acids: CAWREGTGVSPLHF. CDR3 nucleotide sequence: TGTGCCTGGCGGGAAGGGACAGGGGTCTCACCCCTCCACTTT.

The V call is TRBV6-8, the J call TRBJ1-2; no clear D gene. Per the germline V gene, CDR1 is MNHGY and CDR2 is SAAAGT. The CDR3 has 15 amino acids. Trimming took off 7 bases at V and 3 bases at J, with 18 bases between the two ends. The CDR3 DNA follows: TGTGCCAGCACCCGATCACATAGTTTGGACTATGGCTACACCTTC. Translation gives CASTRSHSLDYGYTF.

The chain has TRBV15 and TRBJ2-1, with D perhaps TRBD2 (6 bases). V lost 1 base and J 0 bases, leaving 10 bases between the germline ends. Germline V gene sequence: CDR1 LNHNV, CDR2 YYDKDF (reference sequence). The length of the CDR3 is 16 residues. The CDR3 nucleotides read TGTGCCACCAGCAGAGGCCGGGGAGGCTCCTACAATGAGCAGTTCTTC. This translates into CATSRGRGGSYNEQFF.

This clonotype was seen ten or more times. The chain's CDR3 is CASSEGTAVAQYF. CDR3 sequence (DNA): TGTGCCAGCAGTGAGGGGACAGCCGTGGCCCAGTACTTC. The rearrangement links TRBV6-1 to TRBJ2-5, with 7 bases aligning to TRBD1. The CDR3 extends over 13 amino acids. The V gene's germline CDR1 is MNHNS and CDR2 SASEGT. The trim removed 3 bases at V and 9 bases at J, leaving 7 bases unmatched.

With regard to this clonotype: Since a much larger clone is just one base distant, this may be a read error. This chain connects TRBV30 to TRBJ2-7; 7 bases agree with TRBD1. Germline CDR1 reads GTSNPN; CDR2 reads SVGIG (reference sequence). The CDR3 runs 13 residues. The trim removed 5 bases at V and 4 bases at J, leaving 8 bases unmatched. The CDR3 protein is CAWAPGQSYEQYF. DNA of the CDR3: TGTGCCTGGGCTCCGGGACAGAGTTACGAGCAGTACTTC.

This clonotype was recorded a few times. The genes are TRBV7-3 and TRBJ1-1, with D tentatively TRBD1 (6 bases). This CDR3 comprises 15 residues. CDR1 and CDR2 from the germline V gene are SGHTA and FQGTGA. The germline V and J ends were trimmed by 5 bases and 0 bases, with 13 bases remaining between them. The CDR3 sequence is CASSVNRGLNTEAFF. Here the CDR3 DNA reads TGTGCCAGCAGCGTAAACCGGGGGCTGAACACTGAAGCTTTCTTT.

This clonotype was counted many times. The rearrangement joins TRBV4-1 to TRBJ1-1; D might be TRBD1 (6 bases). The germline V gene encodes CDR1 MGHRA and CDR2 YSYEKL. The CDR3 is 17 amino acids. V was shortened by 3 bases and J by 0 bases, with 17 bases between the two germline ends. The DNA for the CDR3 is TGCGCCAGCAGCCATTCGCAGGGGAGTATTATGAACACTGAAGCTTTCTTT. Its translation: CASSHSQGSIMNTEAFF.

The chain joins TRBV25-1 to TRBJ2-7; TRBD1 aligns across 7 bases. This CDR3 is 12 amino acids long. The ends lost 4 bases at V and 5 bases at J; junction bases unmatched: 2. CDR1 and CDR2 (germline): MGHDK, SYGVNS. CDR3 in amino acids: CASSVTGNEQYF. CDR3 bases: TGTGCCAGCAGTGTGACAGGGAACGAGCAGTACTTC.

This clonotype came up a few times. The chain is built from TRBV6-6 and TRBJ1-4; 7 bases are a match to TRBD1. Germline trimming cut 2 bases from V and 11 bases from J; bases unmatched to any gene: 17. CDR1 MNHNY and CDR2 SVGAGI come from the germline V gene (reference sequence). The CDR3 contains 17 residues. The CDR3 is CASSYEPAAGGIGKLFF. DNA of the CDR3: TGTGCCAGCAGTTACGAGCCCGCGGCAGGGGGGATAGGGAAACTGTTTTTT.

This clonotype was counted only a few times. CDR3 residues: CASSYGGGAGTDTQYF. CDR3 DNA: TGTGCCAGCAGTTACGGCGGGGGGGCGGGCACAGATACGCAGTATTTT. The chain combines TRBV28 with TRBJ2-3; TRBD2 aligns across 9 bases. CDR3 length equals 16 residues. V shed 4 bases and J 1 base; nucleotides not matched to a gene: 6. Per the germline V gene, CDR1 is MDHEN and CDR2 is SYDVKM.